This passage covers 20 T cell receptor beta chains from one sample sequenced in a study of monozygotic twins with inflammatory bowel disease. For each CDR3 protein, TCRdb gives one entry from its re-call of the 5' RACE reads, without DNA. The sample totals about 300,000 distinct CDR3 sequences. The specimen was blood. These TCRs come from a human donor with ulcerative colitis or Crohn's disease, or a healthy co-twin of an affected twin (not recorded which).

The chain employs TRBV11-1 and TRBJ2-2; TCRdb gives TRBD2 as the D gene, but with no DNA this cannot be confirmed. There are 16 residues in the CDR3. Germline V gene sequence: CDR1 SGHAT, CDR2 FQDESV (reference sequence). The CDR3 loop reads CASSARLAALTGELFF.

This chain connects TRBV14 to TRBJ2-3. This CDR3 is 16 amino acids long. Looked up from germline, CDR1 is SGHDN and CDR2 is FVKESK. CDR3 sequence: CASSQATGIFTDTQYF.

CDR3 sequence: CASLAGGRETQYF. The gene calls are TRBV12-3 or TRBV12-4 and TRBJ2-5; the TCRdb call, TRBD1, lacks DNA for checking. The CDR3 consists of 13 residues.

The genes are TRBV11-2 and TRBJ2-2. The CDR3 covers 19 residues. Germline lookup yields CDR1 SGHAT and CDR2 FQNNGV. CDR3 sequence: CASRGTLMLGQPNTGELFF.

The chain uses TRBV7-2 and TRBJ1-2; lacking DNA, the TRBD1 call made by TCRdb goes unchecked. CDR1 is SGHTA, CDR2 FQGNSA, per germline. This CDR3 has 15 amino acids. The CDR3 region is CASSIPGAGGYGYTF.

The chain carries TRBV7-2 and TRBJ1-6; TCRdb's assignment of TRBD1 cannot be checked, as there is no DNA. CDR1 and CDR2 from the germline V gene are SGHTA and FQGNSA. The CDR3 has 15 amino acids. The chain's CDR3 is CASSLALGGGSPLHF.

The chain is built from TRBV5-1 and TRBJ1-6; TCRdb returns TRBD1, unconfirmable since there is no DNA. Germline CDR1 and CDR2: SGHRS and YFSETQ. The CDR3 is 16 amino acids. CDR3 loop: CASSLGGTAALSPLHF.

This chain uses TRBV5-1 with TRBJ2-7; TCRdb reports TRBD1, a call that lacks DNA to check it against. Germline V gene sequence: CDR1 SGHRS, CDR2 YFSETQ. The CDR3 is 14 amino acids. The CDR3 spells CASSSTGNSYEQYF.

The CDR3 loop reads CASSQEGQGADTQYF. This chain joins TRBV4-3 and TRBJ2-3; there is no DNA to check the TCRdb D call of TRBD1. This CDR3 comprises 15 residues. The germline CDR1 and CDR2 sequences are LGHNA and YSLEER.

The chain joins TRBV7-2 to TRBJ2-2; TCRdb outputs TRBD1, but without DNA this stays unchecked. Germline CDR1 is SGHTA and CDR2 is FQGNSA. CDR3 length: 15 amino acids. CDR3 residues: CASSHRQGWGGELFF.

The J gene is TRBJ2-3, the V gene TRBV6-2 or TRBV6-3; TCRdb calls TRBD2, which cannot be checked without DNA. This CDR3 has 15 amino acids. Germline V gene sequence: CDR1 MNHEY, CDR2 SVGEGT. The chain's CDR3 is CASSSRTSGPDTQYF.

The rearrangement uses TRBV12-3 or TRBV12-4 and TRBJ2-1; TCRdb gives TRBD1 as the D gene, but with no DNA this cannot be confirmed. The CDR3 runs to 15 residues. CDR3 protein: CASSPTGGKGNEQFF.

V usage is TRBV19 and J usage is TRBJ1-5. From germline, CDR1 is LNHDA and CDR2 SQIVND (reference sequence). This CDR3 has 15 residues. This CDR3 is CASRAAGRANQPQHF.

The rearrangement joins TRBV29-1 to TRBJ2-3; TCRdb picks TRBD2, but there is no DNA to check that call. This CDR3 has 16 amino acids. CDR1 is SQVTM and CDR2 is ANQGSEA in the germline V gene. The CDR3 spells CSVEASGTDLTDTQYF.

The V call is TRBV4-2, the J call TRBJ2-4; as DNA is missing, the TRBD2 call by TCRdb cannot be tested. The CDR3 loop spans 19 amino acids. Germline V gene sequence: CDR1 LGHNA, CDR2 YNFKEQ. The CDR3 sequence is CASSQVVSGGILAKNIQYF.

This sequence joins TRBV7-9 and TRBJ2-2; the TCRdb call, TRBD1, lacks DNA for checking. This CDR3 comprises 14 residues. Germline CDR1 reads SEHNR; CDR2 reads FQNEAQ (reference sequence). This CDR3 reads CASSGQGLAGELFF.

This sequence joins TRBV11-2 and TRBJ2-3; lacking DNA, the TRBD2 call made by TCRdb goes unchecked. Germline CDR1 reads SGHAT; CDR2 reads FQNNGV. The CDR3 extends over 16 amino acids. Here the CDR3 reads CASTQVIGGVTDTQYF.

The chain links TRBV10-3 to TRBJ2-1; TCRdb picks TRBD1, but there is no DNA to check that call. Germline CDR1 ENHRY, CDR2 SYGVKD. This CDR3 comprises 16 residues. CDR3: CAISDPDRGRRDEQFF.

The chain links TRBV20-1 to TRBJ2-7; TCRdb's D call of TRBD1 is untestable without DNA. The CDR3 spans 14 residues. Per germline, CDR1 DFQATT and CDR2 SNEGSKA (reference sequence). The CDR3: CSARRGQGAFEQYF.

The chain couples TRBV5-1 to TRBJ1-4; TCRdb selects TRBD1, and the lack of DNA leaves this call unchecked. This CDR3 comprises 17 residues. CDR1 is SGHRS and CDR2 is YFSETQ in the germline V gene. The CDR3 sequence is CASSPGQGFSTNEKLFF. The full variable domain, completed using reference TRBV5-1 and TRBJ1-4, is KAGVTQTPRYLIKTRGQQVTLSCSPISGHRSVSWYQQTPGQGLQFLFEYFSETQRNKGNFPGRFSGRQFSNSRSEMNVSTLELGDSALYLCASSPGQGFSTNEKLFFGSGTQLSVL.